This is a list of T cell receptor beta chains from one sample in a study of cytomegalovirus exposure and HLA in healthy donors. TCRdb's table, derived via immunoSEQ multiplex PCR, lists solely in-frame clones and lacks some. The repertoire holds about 170,000 clones, with around 75% as singletons. Sequenced material: PBMCs. The receptors were gathered from a male donor in good health and CMV-seronegative. Each CDR3 is given with its conserved first and last residue. D genes are given only for firm matches. Part of the rows lack a size; the others show once, few, many or a class for expanded clones.

TRBJ1-1,TRBV15,-,-,TGTGCCACCAGCATCGCAGGGCTCACTGAAGCTTTCTTT,CATSIAGLTEAFF
TRBJ1-1,TRBV29-1,TRBD1,-,TGCAGCCTGAGACAGGGCATGAACACTGAAGCTTTCTTT,CSLRQGMNTEAFF
TRBJ2-3,TRBV6-4,-,-,TGTGCCAGCAGTGAGAGTAGGGAGGATACGCAGTATTTT,CASSESREDTQYF
TRBJ2-7,TRBV11-2,-,-,TGTGCCAGCAGCGAGGCCTACGAGCAGTACTTC,CASSEAYEQYF
TRBJ1-5,TRBV6-1,TRBD1,-,TGTGCCAGCAGCGACAGGGGCAATCAGCCCCAGCATTTT,CASSDRGNQPQHF
TRBJ2-2,TRBV5-4,TRBD2,-,TGTGCCAGCAGCCATATAGCGGGGGCGGCCGGGGAGCTGTTTTTT,CASSHIAGAAGELFF
TRBJ1-1,TRBV9,-,-,TGTGCCAGCAGCGGCGGGCCAATACGATTT,CASSGGPIRF
TRBJ2-3,TRBV5-1,TRBD2,-,TGCGCCAGCAGCTTTAGCGGGGTGCCGGATACGCAGTATTTT,CASSFSGVPDTQYF
TRBJ2-2,TRBV7-9,-,-,TGTGCCAGCTTCATGAGGCCCGGGGAGCTGTTTTTT,CASFMRPGELFF
TRBJ2-7,TRBV30,-,-,TGTGCCTGGAGTGTACCCTCGGCATACTACGAGCAGTACTTC,CAWSVPSAYYEQYF
TRBJ2-5,TRBV2,TRBD1,-,TGTGCCAGCAGTGACGACAGGGGCTTGGAGACCCAGTACTTC,CASSDDRGLETQYF
TRBJ1-5,TRBV19,-,-,TGTGCCAGTAGTATACCCTCGGAGAATCAGCCCCAGCATTTT,CASSIPSENQPQHF
TRBJ1-1,TRBV2,TRBD1,-,TGTGCCAGCAGTAAACAGGGGAGTACTGAAGCTTTCTTT,CASSKQGSTEAFF
TRBJ2-5,TRBV11-2,TRBD2,-,TGTGCCAGCAGCTTAGATCGAGGGGCACCGGGAGGGACCCAGTACTTC,CASSLDRGAPGGTQYF
TRBJ1-5,TRBV6-5,-,-,TGTGCCAGCAGTTACCACCGGCAGGGAAGCAATCAGCCCCAGCATTTT,CASSYHRQGSNQPQHF
TRBJ2-7,TRBV5-6,-,-,TGTGCCAGCTTCCGCGGGGTGGACGAGCAGTACTTC,CASFRGVDEQYF
TRBJ2-6,TRBV5-1,-,-,TGCGCCAGCAGCTTGGCCGGGACTCCCGGGGCCAACGGCCTGACTTTC,CASSLAGTPGANGLTF
TRBJ1-2,TRBV19,-,-,TGTGCCAGTAGGGTCGGGCCCCACTCGGGGGGCTACACCTTC,CASRVGPHSGGYTF
TRBJ1-4,TRBV27,-,-,TGTGCCAGCAGGCCGTTCTCGGGGGGCGGAAATGAAAAACTGTTTTTT,CASRPFSGGGNEKLFF
TRBJ1-1,TRBV5-4,TRBD1,-,TGTGCCAGCAGCAAAGATGCCGGGACAGGGCTCACTGAAGCTTTCTTT,CASSKDAGTGLTEAFF
TRBJ1-2,TRBV5-1,TRBD1,few,TGCGCCAGCAGCCTCACAGGGGGCCCACTAAATGGCTACACCTTC,CASSLTGGPLNGYTF
TRBJ2-7,TRBV7-9,-,-,TGTGCCAGCAGCTTAGCGTACGGGGGTGGATTCTACGAGCAGTACTTC,CASSLAYGGGFYEQYF
TRBJ2-2,TRBV2,-,-,TGTGCCAGCAGTCAAGGAAGGGGTTTCGGGGAGCTGTTTTTT,CASSQGRGFGELFF
TRBJ2-5,TRBV10-3,-,few,TGTGCCATCAGCCTGGGAGTATCACAAATAGAGACCCAGTACTTC,CAISLGVSQIETQYF
TRBJ1-6,TRBV2,-,-,TGTGCCAGCAGTGAGAGGAACCTCTATAATTCACCCCTTCACTTT,CASSERNLYNSPLHF
TRBJ2-3,TRBV10-1,TRBD2,few,TGCGCCAGCAGTGAGTCGAAGGGCGGGGGGGTCGATACGCAGTATTTT,CASSESKGGGVDTQYF
TRBJ1-4,TRBV30,-,-,TGTGCCTGGGGTTGGCGGTTTAATGAAAAACTGTTTTTT,CAWGWRFNEKLFF
TRBJ2-2,TRBV7-6,TRBD2,-,TGTGCCAGCAGCCCCTTAGCGGGAGAAAGGTTTGGGGGGCTGTTTTTT,CASSPLAGERFGGLFF
TRBJ1-6,TRBV9,-,-,TGTGCCAGCAGCGTAGAATCCGGAGCCAAGAGGAATAATTCACCCCTCCACTTT,CASSVESGAKRNNSPLHF
TRBJ1-2,TRBV6-1,TRBD1,-,TGTGCCACTACGGGACAGAACTATGGCTACACCTTC,CATTGQNYGYTF
TRBJ2-7,TRBV2,TRBD1,-,TGTGCCAGCAGCGAAATGGGACAGAGCTCCTACGAGCAGTACTTC,CASSEMGQSSYEQYF
TRBJ1-1,TRBV4-1,TRBD1,-,TGCGCCAGCAGCCAAAGGGACAGGGCGGTTGAAGCTTTCTTT,CASSQRDRAVEAFF
TRBJ2-3,TRBV6-5,-,-,TGTGCCAGCAGAGTGACAAGCACAGATACGCAGTATTTT,CASRVTSTDTQYF
TRBJ2-2,TRBV6-5,TRBD1,-,TGTGCCAGCAGTTTTGACAGGGTCTACACCGGGGAGCTGTTTTTT,CASSFDRVYTGELFF
TRBJ1-1,TRBV19,TRBD1,few,TGTGCCAGTAGTATAACAGGGGGAGTAGACACTGAAGCTTTCTTT,CASSITGGVDTEAFF